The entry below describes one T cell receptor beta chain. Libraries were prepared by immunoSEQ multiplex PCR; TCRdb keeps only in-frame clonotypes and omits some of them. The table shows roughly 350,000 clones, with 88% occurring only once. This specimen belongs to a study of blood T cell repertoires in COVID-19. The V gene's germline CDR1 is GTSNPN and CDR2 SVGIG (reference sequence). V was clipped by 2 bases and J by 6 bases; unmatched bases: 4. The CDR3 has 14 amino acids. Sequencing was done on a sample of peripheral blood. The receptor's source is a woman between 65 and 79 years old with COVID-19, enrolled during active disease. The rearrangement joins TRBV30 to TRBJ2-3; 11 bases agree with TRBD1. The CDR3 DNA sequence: TGTGCCTGGAGTAGGACAGGGGGCCTGGATACGCAGTATTTT. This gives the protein CAWSRTGGLDTQYF.